The present T cell receptor beta chain was sequenced within a study of blood T cell repertoires in COVID-19 (dated by TCRdb to 2019 to 2021). About the full investigation: Collaborator samples came from the United States, Italy and Spain and covered acute and convalescent phases of COVID-19. The prospective study material was composed of cDNA or gDNA derived from T cells, B-cell-depleted T cells, or PBMCs. Subjects who had been exposed to COVID-19, were actively infected with it, or had recovered from it provided the deeply sampled blood TCRbeta repertoires that made up the dataset. The repertoires were made available in a free public database intended to serve as a resource for research on the immune response to SARS-CoV-2. The samples were drawn from the first 160 participants of the ongoing ImmuneRACE study and from 1,254 subjects provided by 6 global collaborators. Sample metadata almost always included a de-identified subject ID, COVID-19 status, age in years and sex. Where available, HLA class I and class II types were obtained from metadata supplied by the sample provider rather than from assay-based typing. Study-wide conclusions, independent of this receptor: The quantity of clinical and demographic metadata differed by source and by participant and was supplied without curation.

TCRbeta CDR3 regions were amplified from genomic DNA using the immunoSEQ Assay, a bias-controlled multiplex PCR. The paper's data handling went like this. Nucleated cell counts per sample were estimated from amplification of reference gene primers within the assay. To quantify the absolute abundance of each unique TCRbeta CDR3 rearrangement, sequence reads were collapsed and filtered. For each sample, productive Simpson clonality was calculated as the square root of Simpson's diversity index across productive rearrangements. TCRdb took over this immuneACCESS table, retaining in-frame rearrangements with V and J assigned. Such tables are incomplete; in checked studies, under half of the missing clones stem from an unresolved V gene, and the remainder is unexplained. The V and J calls and clone size come from that table; D and trimming were worked out from the DNA. The sample contains more than 9,500 clones, approximately 80% of them found a single time. In total, the top ten clones hold 21% of the sample.

This clone was counted between two and nine times. What this receptor recognizes is not known. No base-level quality is on record; no much larger clone is a single base apart. Each collaborating institution followed its own protocols to collect whole blood in K2EDTA tubes. For TCRbeta analysis, collaborators shipped samples in one of three forms: frozen whole blood, isolated PBMCs, or DNA extracted from either of those sample types. Sequencing was carried out using peripheral blood. The receptor's source is a human donor in a cohort sampled during active COVID-19.

The DNA reads as follows: TGTGCCAGCAGCTTAGCGGGGGACACCTCAACGACCCAGCATTTT. This gives the protein CASSLAGDTSTTQHF. The sequence joins TRBV7-9 to TRBJ1-5; perhaps TRBD1 is the D gene, with 6 bases matching. The CDR3 holds 15 amino acids from the cysteine to the phenylalanine. Here the CDR3 DNA is all that survives: 45 bases in frame from base 1. V gives up 0 bases and J gives up 11 bases, and the segment between their germline ends measures 17 bases. CDR1 SEHNR and CDR2 FQNEAQ are derived from the germline V gene (reference sequence).